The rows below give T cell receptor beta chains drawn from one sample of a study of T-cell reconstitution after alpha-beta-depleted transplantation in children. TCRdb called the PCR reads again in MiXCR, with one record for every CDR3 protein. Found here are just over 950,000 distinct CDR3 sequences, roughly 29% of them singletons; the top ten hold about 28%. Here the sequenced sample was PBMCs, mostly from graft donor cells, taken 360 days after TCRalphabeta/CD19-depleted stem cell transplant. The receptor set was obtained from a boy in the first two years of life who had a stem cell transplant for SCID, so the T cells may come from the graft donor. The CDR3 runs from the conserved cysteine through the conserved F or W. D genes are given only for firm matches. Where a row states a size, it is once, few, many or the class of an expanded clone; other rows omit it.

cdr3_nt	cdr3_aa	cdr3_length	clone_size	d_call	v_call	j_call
TGTGCCAGCAGCTCTGGGACCCTCGGCCAGTACTTC	CASSSGTLGQYF	12	.	.	TRBV6-2/TRBV6-3	TRBJ2-5
TGCGCCAGCAGCCAAGAAGGAGGGCCGGGGACAGATACGCAGTATTTT	CASSQEGGPGTDTQYF	16	.	.	TRBV4-3	TRBJ2-3
TGCGCCAGCAGCCCGACGGGGAGCTCCTATAATTCACCCCTCCACTTT	CASSPTGSSYNSPLHF	16	.	.	TRBV5-1	TRBJ1-6
TGTGCCAGCAGTTACCAAGAAGGGGGGGGGCCGGATGAGCAGTTCTTC	CASSYQEGGGPDEQFF	16	.	.	TRBV6-2/TRBV6-3	TRBJ2-1
TGTGCCAGCAGTTATACTAGCTATGAGCAGTTCTTC	CASSYTSYEQFF	12	.	.	TRBV6-6	TRBJ2-1
TGTGCCAGCAGTGACCGGCCCTTGAAGGGGGGAGCTTTCTTT	CASSDRPLKGGAFF	14	few	.	TRBV2	TRBJ1-1
TGTGCCAGCAGCTTGCTTGGAATAGCCAAAAACATTCAGTACTTC	CASSLLGIAKNIQYF	15	.	.	TRBV5-6	TRBJ2-4
TGTGCCAGCAGCCAAGACTGGGGGGTGAGCACAGATACGCAGTATTTT	CASSQDWGVSTDTQYF	16	few	.	TRBV3-1	TRBJ2-3
TGCGCCAGCAGCCAAGGACAGGGGGCCTCGGGAAACACCATATATTTT	CASSQGQGASGNTIYF	16	few	TRBD1	TRBV4-3	TRBJ1-3
TGCAGTGCTAGCGGAGGGTCGGCCCCCTACGAGCAGTACTTC	CSASGGSAPYEQYF	14	many	.	TRBV20-1	TRBJ2-7
TGTGCCAGCAGTTTATTTAGCGAGACCCAGTACTTC	CASSLFSETQYF	12	few	.	TRBV12-3/TRBV12-4	TRBJ2-5
TGTGCCAGCAGCTTACACAGGGGGGGCAGTTTGGATACGCAGTATTTT	CASSLHRGGSLDTQYF	16	.	.	TRBV7-2	TRBJ2-3
TGCAGCGTAAGGCTGGGGGTAGGCACAGATACGCAGTATTTT	CSVRLGVGTDTQYF	14	few	.	TRBV29-1	TRBJ2-3
TGTGCCAGCAGCTTAAACGTGGGGAGCACAGATACGCAGTATTTT	CASSLNVGSTDTQYF	15	.	.	TRBV7-9	TRBJ2-3
TGCGCCAGCAGCGTGGACAGGGTCGGGTCCGGGGAGCTGTTTTTT	CASSVDRVGSGELFF	15	.	TRBD1	TRBV5-1	TRBJ2-2
TGCAGCGTTGATCATGGGACTAGCGGTTACACAGATACGCAGTATTTT	CSVDHGTSGYTDTQYF	16	.	TRBD2	TRBV29-1	TRBJ2-3
TGCGCCAGCAGCCAAGATTACAGACAGGGGGCTTGGGAGACCCAGTACTTC	CASSQDYRQGAWETQYF	17	.	TRBD1	TRBV4-3	TRBJ2-5
TGTGCCAGCAGTTTACTGGGACTAGTCCTCGGGGATTACAATGAGCAGTTCTTC	CASSLLGLVLGDYNEQFF	18	.	TRBD2	TRBV28	TRBJ2-1
TGTGCCAGCAGTTTCCATCACACAGATACGCAGTATTTT	CASSFHHTDTQYF	13	few	.	TRBV27	TRBJ2-3
TGTGCCAGCAGTTTAGGGGGGACAGCCACCGGGAATACGCAGTATTTT	CASSLGGTATGNTQYF	16	.	TRBD1	TRBV12-3/TRBV12-4	TRBJ2-3
TGTGCCTGGAATCGGGACAGGGGCCAAGAGACCCAGTACTTC	CAWNRDRGQETQYF	14	.	TRBD1	TRBV30	TRBJ2-5
TGCGCCAGCAGCTTGGTCCCGGTTGGGGGTCGGTACAATGAGCAGTTCTTC	CASSLVPVGGRYNEQFF	17	.	.	TRBV5-1	TRBJ2-1
TGTGCCAGCAGTTGGCGGGACACCTCCTACGAGCAGTACTTC	CASSWRDTSYEQYF	14	.	.	TRBV6-5	TRBJ2-7
TGTGCCAGCAGCCCTTGGAGAGTCGGGGAGACTGAAGCTTTCTTT	CASSPWRVGETEAFF	15	.	.	TRBV12-3/TRBV12-4	TRBJ1-1
TGTGCCATCGCTGACCTAGGGATTAGCACAGATACGCAGTATTTT	CAIADLGISTDTQYF	15	few	.	TRBV10-3	TRBJ2-3
TGCGCCAGCAGCCCCGCGGCGGGCTTCGGTGAGCAGTTCTTC	CASSPAAGFGEQFF	14	.	.	TRBV5-1	TRBJ2-1
TGTGCCAGCAGCGTCCGGGACTCGAGGAATGAGCAGTTCTTC	CASSVRDSRNEQFF	14	few	.	TRBV7-3	TRBJ2-1
TGTGCCAGCAGCTTCTTGCAGGGTAGGACAGATACGCAGTATTTT	CASSFLQGRTDTQYF	15	.	.	TRBV7-6	TRBJ2-3
TGTGCCAGCAGTTCCCTCAGGACAGCCATCCAAGAGACCCAGTACTTC	CASSSLRTAIQETQYF	16	few	.	TRBV12-3/TRBV12-4	TRBJ2-5
TGTGCCAGCAGCCTAAAGCTCGGGGGACAGGGCGGTCAGCCCCAGCATTTT	CASSLKLGGQGGQPQHF	17	few	TRBD1	TRBV12-3/TRBV12-4	TRBJ1-5
TGTGCCAGCAGTGTTGCGGACAGGGACCACGAGCAGTACTTC	CASSVADRDHEQYF	14	.	TRBD1	TRBV2	TRBJ2-7
TGTGCCAGCAGTCCCGAACAGACATACTCCTACGAGCAGTACTTC	CASSPEQTYSYEQYF	15	few	.	TRBV27	TRBJ2-7
TGCGCCAGCAGCTTCCAGACAGGACGAACAGAGACCCAGTACTTC	CASSFQTGRTETQYF	15	.	.	TRBV5-1	TRBJ2-5
TGTGCCGCCGCATCAGGGACAGGGAACCAAGAGACCCAGTACTTC	CAAASGTGNQETQYF	15	few	TRBD1	TRBV10-3	TRBJ2-5
TGTGCCAGCAGCTTGCCTCTTTTGTTGACAGGGGACTACGAGCAGTACTTC	CASSLPLLLTGDYEQYF	17	few	TRBD1	TRBV5-5	TRBJ2-7
TGTGCCAGTAGTACCGCTAGCGGCTCCTACAATGAGCAGTTCTTC	CASSTASGSYNEQFF	15	.	TRBD2	TRBV19	TRBJ2-1
TGTGCCAGCAGCATCCCGGTTGGCTCTGGGGCCAACGTCCTGACTTTC	CASSIPVGSGANVLTF	16	.	.	TRBV12-3/TRBV12-4	TRBJ2-6
TGCAGTGCTACTCGGGTAGCGGGGCCCACAGATACGCAGTATTTT	CSATRVAGPTDTQYF	15	.	TRBD2	TRBV20-1	TRBJ2-3
TGCAGCGTTGATAACGGACAAGGCTACGAGCAGTACTTC	CSVDNGQGYEQYF	13	.	.	TRBV29-1	TRBJ2-7
TGTGCCAGCAGTTCCGTAGCGGGAGCCAAAAACATTCAGTACTTC	CASSSVAGAKNIQYF	15	.	TRBD2	TRBV6-5	TRBJ2-4
TGCAGCGTTGCTCGGGACAGCGGCTACACCTTC	CSVARDSGYTF	11	few	TRBD1	TRBV29-1	TRBJ1-2
TGCAGCGGGGGCAGCGGGGCTCCCAATGAGCAGTTCTTC	CSGGSGAPNEQFF	13	few	TRBD2	TRBV29-1	TRBJ2-1
TGCGCCAGCAAGTTAGCGGTGGTGAATGAGCAGTTCTTC	CASKLAVVNEQFF	13	.	.	TRBV5-1	TRBJ2-1
TGTGCCAGCAGCTTGCGTTACAATGAGCAGTTCTTC	CASSLRYNEQFF	12	many	.	TRBV5-1	TRBJ2-1
TGTGCCACTATAGCGGGGGGGCTCGCCTACGAGCAGTACTTC	CATIAGGLAYEQYF	14	few	TRBD2	TRBV28	TRBJ2-7
TGTGCCAGCAGCGTAGGCGGCTATTCCGGGGCTCTCGGTGGCTACACCTTC	CASSVGGYSGALGGYTF	17	many	.	TRBV9	TRBJ1-2